This T cell receptor (beta chain) appears in the sequencing data of a study of blood T cell repertoires in COVID-19 (dated by TCRdb to between 2020 and 2021). Background for the entire study: Samples covering the acute and convalescent phases of COVID-19 were provided by collaborators in the United States, Italy and Spain. Deeply sampled blood TCRbeta repertoires from subjects exposed to, actively infected with, or recovered from COVID-19 were included in the dataset. The repertoires were released in a freely available public database meant as a resource for research on the immune response to SARS-CoV-2. Where available, HLA class I and class II types were taken from metadata supplied by the sample provider and were not determined by assay-based typing. The material from the prospective study consisted of cDNA or gDNA derived from T cells, B-cell-depleted T cells, or PBMCs. Samples came from the ongoing ImmuneRACE study (first 160 participants) plus 1,254 subjects from 6 global collaborators. Sample metadata almost always included a de-identified subject ID, COVID-19 status, age in years and sex. On the study overall, not on this receptor specifically: The quantity of clinical and demographic metadata differed by source and by participant and was supplied without curation.

The cysteine opens and the phenylalanine closes a CDR3 of 15 amino acids. Only CDR3 DNA is held: 45 bases, read in frame from base 1. The germline V gene provides CDR1 SGHRS and CDR2 YFSETQ. Relative to germline, V is missing 3 bases and J is missing 4 bases, with 8 bases of the junction outside any gene match. TCRbeta CDR3 regions were amplified from genomic DNA using the immunoSEQ Assay, a bias-controlled multiplex PCR. On the authors' methods: The number of nucleated cells in each sample was estimated by amplification of reference gene primers within the assay. Sequence reads were collapsed and filtered to measure the absolute abundance of every unique TCRbeta CDR3 rearrangement. For each sample, productive Simpson clonality was calculated as the square root of Simpson's diversity index across productive rearrangements. What TCRdb holds here is the immuneACCESS table cut down to in-frame rearrangements. Part of the clones is not present; checked against another copy, under half of the missing clones reflect an unresolved V gene, and the others are unexplained. V, J and clone size are those of that table, while D and trimming were read from the DNA. This sample lists approximately 230,000 clones; approximately 90% were detected once. The leading ten clones occupy about 6% of the sample.

Concerning this clone itself: Its recognized antigen is unknown. No much larger clonotype is one base removed from it; base qualities were not supplied.

Participants in the prospective study were aged about 18 to 89 years, lived in about two dozen United States geographic areas, and enrolled through a virtual design. To assign participants to cohorts, the prospective study relied on clinical history that participants themselves reported in a screening survey and a study questionnaire. Mobile phlebotomists in the prospective study collected whole blood, serum and a nasopharyngeal or oropharyngeal swab from every participant. Prospective study participants could optionally give additional blood draws and questionnaires over an approximately two-month period. Before DNA extraction, prospective study blood samples were shipped either frozen or at room temperature.

The TCR comes from a woman aged 30 to 39 with acute COVID-19. This chain is built from TRBV5-1 and TRBJ2-5; 8 nucleotides in the junction match TRBD2. The sample comprised PBMCs or T cells enriched from blood (not recorded which). The CDR3 loop reads CASSSFGGEGETQYF. The nucleotides read TGCGCCAGCAGCTCCTTCGGGGGGGAAGGAGAGACCCAGTACTTC.